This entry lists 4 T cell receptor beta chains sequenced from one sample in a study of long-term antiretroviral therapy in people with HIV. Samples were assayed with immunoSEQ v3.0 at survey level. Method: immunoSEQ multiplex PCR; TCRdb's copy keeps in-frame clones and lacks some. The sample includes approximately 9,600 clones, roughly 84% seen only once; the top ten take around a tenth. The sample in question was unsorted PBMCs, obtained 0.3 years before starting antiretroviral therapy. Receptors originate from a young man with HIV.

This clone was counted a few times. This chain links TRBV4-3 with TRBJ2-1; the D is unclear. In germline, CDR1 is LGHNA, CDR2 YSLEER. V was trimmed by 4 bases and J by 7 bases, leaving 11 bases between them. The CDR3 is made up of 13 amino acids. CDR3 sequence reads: CASSRSPGNEQFF. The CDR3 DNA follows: TGCGCCAGCAGCCGGAGCCCTGGGAATGAGCAGTTCTTC.

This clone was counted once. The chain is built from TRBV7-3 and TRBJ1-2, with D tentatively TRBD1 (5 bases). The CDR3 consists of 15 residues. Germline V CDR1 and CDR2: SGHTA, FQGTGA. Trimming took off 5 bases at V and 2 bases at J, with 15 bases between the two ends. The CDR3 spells CASSAFGGGNYGYTF. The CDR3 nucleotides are TGTGCCAGCAGCGCCTTCGGGGGAGGAAACTATGGCTACACCTTC.

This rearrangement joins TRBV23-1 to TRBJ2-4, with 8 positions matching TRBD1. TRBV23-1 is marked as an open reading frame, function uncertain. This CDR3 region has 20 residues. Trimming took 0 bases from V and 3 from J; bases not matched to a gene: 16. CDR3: CASSQSQPGQESLDKNIQYF. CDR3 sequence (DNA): TGCGCCAGCAGTCAATCTCAACCGGGACAGGAGAGTTTAGACAAAAACATTCAGTACTTC.

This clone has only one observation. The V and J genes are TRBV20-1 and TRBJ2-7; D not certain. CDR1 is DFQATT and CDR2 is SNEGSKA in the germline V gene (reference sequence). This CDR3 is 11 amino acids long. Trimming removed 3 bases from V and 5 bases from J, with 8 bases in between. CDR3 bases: TGCAGTGCTAGGCATAGGGACGAGCAGTACTTC. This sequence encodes CSARHRDEQYF.